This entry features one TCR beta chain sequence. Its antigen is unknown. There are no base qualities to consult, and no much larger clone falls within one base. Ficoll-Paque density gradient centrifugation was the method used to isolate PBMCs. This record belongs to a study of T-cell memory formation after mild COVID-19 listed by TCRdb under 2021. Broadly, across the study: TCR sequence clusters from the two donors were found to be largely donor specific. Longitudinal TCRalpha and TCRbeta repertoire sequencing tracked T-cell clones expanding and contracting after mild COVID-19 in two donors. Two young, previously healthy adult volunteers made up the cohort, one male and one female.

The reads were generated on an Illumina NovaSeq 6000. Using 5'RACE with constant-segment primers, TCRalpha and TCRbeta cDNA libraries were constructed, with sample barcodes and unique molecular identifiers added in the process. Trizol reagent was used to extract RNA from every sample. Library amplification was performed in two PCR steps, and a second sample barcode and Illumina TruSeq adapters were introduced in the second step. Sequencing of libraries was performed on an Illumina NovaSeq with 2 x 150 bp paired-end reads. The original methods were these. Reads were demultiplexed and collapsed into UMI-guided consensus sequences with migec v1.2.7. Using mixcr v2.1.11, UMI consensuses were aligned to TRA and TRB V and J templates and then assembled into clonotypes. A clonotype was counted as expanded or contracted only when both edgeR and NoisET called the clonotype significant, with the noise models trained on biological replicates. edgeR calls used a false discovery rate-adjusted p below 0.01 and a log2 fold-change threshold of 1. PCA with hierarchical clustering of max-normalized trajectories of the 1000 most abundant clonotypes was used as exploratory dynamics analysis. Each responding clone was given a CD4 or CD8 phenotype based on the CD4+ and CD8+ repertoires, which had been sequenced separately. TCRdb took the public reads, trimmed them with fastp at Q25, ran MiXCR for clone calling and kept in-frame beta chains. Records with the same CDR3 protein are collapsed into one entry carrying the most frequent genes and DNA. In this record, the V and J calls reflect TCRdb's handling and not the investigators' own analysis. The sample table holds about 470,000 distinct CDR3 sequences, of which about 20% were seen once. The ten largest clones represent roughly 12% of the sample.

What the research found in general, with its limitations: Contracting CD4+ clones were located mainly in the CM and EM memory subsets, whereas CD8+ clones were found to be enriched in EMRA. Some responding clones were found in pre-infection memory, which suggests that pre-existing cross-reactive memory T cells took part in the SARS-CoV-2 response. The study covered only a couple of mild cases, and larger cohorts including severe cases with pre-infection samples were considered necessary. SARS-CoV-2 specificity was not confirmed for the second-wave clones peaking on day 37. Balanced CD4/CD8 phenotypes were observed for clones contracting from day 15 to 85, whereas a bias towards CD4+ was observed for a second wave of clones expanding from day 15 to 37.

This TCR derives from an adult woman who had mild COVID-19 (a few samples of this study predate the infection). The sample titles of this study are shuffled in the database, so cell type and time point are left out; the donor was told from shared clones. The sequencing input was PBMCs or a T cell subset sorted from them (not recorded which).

The CDR3 reads CASSYFPGVIYNEQFF. The bases read TGTGCCAGCAGTTACTTTCCGGGAGTTATCTACAATGAGCAGTTCTTC. The chain links TRBV6-5 with TRBJ2-1; TRBD2 is a weak D gene call, 6 bases matching. From its cysteine to its phenylalanine, the CDR3 spans 16 amino acids. CDR3 DNA only is kept here, 48 bases in frame from base 1. V sheds 1 base and J sheds 3 bases, leaving 13 bases between their ends. Via the germline V gene, CDR1 is MNHEY and CDR2 SVGAGI.